This TCR beta chain derives from a study of type 1 regulatory T cells. Study overall: T-allo10 is an in vitro-generated, Tr1-enriched CD4 T cell product specific for alloantigen. Whole-study results and caveats: Compared with non-type 1 regulatory T cells, type 1 regulatory T cells showed a more restricted TCR repertoire.

Germline CDR1 KGHDR, CDR2 SFDVKD. This CDR3 has 15 amino acids. Trimming shortened V by 9 bases and J by 1 base, and 17 bases separated the two germline ends. MiXCR, applied by TCRdb to the reads, yields one record per CDR3 protein. The data show about 60,000 distinct CDR3 sequences, with about 48% seen just once and more than 2% held by the top ten. This clonotype was counted a few times. Its target is not known. J is TRBJ1-2 and V is TRBV24-1; unclear D gene. The origin of this receptor is a human donor in good health. The sample consisted of cultured non-Tr1 T cells, either the whole culture or a sorted T cell fraction (not recorded which). CDR3 sequence reads: CATEPSDGSNYGYTF. The CDR3 DNA follows: TGTGCCACCGAACCTTCGGACGGTAGTAACTATGGCTACACCTTC.